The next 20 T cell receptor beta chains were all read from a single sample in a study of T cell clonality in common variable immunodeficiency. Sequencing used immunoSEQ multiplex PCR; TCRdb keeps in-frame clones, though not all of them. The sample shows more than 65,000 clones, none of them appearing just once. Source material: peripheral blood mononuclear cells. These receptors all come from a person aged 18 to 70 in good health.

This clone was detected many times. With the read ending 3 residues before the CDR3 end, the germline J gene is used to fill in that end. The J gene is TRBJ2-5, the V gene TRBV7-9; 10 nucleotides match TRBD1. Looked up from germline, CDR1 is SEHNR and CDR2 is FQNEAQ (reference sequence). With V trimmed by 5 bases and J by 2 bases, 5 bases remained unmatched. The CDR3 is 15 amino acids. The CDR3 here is CASSDRDRGQETQYF. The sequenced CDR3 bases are TGTGCCAGCAGCGATCGGGACAGGGGACAAGAGACC. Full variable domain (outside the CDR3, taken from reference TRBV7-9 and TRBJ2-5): DTGVSQNPRHKITKRGQNVTFRCDPISEHNRLYWYRQTLGQGPEFLTYFQNEAQLEKSRLLSDRFSAERPKGSFSTLEIQRTEQGDSAMYLCASSDRDRGQETQYFGPGTRLLVL.

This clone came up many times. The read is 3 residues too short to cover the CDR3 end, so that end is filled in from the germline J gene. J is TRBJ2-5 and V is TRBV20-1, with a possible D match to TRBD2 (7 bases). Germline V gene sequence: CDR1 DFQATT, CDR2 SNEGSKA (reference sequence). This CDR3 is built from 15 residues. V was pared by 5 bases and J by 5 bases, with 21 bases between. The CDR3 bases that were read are TGCAGTGCTTCCATGGGGGGGCGCTGGGAGGAGACC. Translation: CSASMGGRWEET. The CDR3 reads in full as CSASMGGRWEETQYF.

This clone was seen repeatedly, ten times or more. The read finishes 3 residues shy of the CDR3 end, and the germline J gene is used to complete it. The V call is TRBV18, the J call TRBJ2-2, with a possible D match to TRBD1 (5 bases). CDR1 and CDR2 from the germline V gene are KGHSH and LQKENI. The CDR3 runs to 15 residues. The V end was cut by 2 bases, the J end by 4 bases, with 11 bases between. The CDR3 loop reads CASSPKSTGTGELFF. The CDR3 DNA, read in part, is TGTGCCAGCTCACCAAAGAGTACAGGCACCGGGGAG.

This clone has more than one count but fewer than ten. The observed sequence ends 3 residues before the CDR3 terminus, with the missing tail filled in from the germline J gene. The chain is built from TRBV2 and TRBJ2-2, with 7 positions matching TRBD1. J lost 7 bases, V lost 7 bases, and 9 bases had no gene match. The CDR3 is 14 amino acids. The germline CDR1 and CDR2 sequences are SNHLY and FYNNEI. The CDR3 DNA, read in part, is TGTGCCAGCACCGGGACAGTGGCCGTCGGGGAG. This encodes CASTGTVAVGE. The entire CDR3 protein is CASTGTVAVGELFF.

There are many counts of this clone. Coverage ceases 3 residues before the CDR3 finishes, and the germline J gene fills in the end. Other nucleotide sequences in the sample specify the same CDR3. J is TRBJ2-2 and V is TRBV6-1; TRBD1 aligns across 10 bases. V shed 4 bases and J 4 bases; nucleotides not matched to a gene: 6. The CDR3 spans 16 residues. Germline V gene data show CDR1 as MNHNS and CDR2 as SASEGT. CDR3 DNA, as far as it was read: TGTGCCAGCAGTGCCGGGGACAGGGGTCTCACCGGGGAG. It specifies CASSAGDRGLTGE. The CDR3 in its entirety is CASSAGDRGLTGELFF.

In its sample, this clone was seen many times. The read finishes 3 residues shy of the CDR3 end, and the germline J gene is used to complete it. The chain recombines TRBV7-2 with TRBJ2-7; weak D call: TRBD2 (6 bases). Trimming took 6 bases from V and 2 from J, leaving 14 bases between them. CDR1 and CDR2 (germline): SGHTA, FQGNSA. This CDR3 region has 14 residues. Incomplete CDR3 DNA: TGTGCCAGCAGTCTGGGGGGACTTACCTACGAG. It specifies CASSLGGLTYE. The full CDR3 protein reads CASSLGGLTYEQYF.

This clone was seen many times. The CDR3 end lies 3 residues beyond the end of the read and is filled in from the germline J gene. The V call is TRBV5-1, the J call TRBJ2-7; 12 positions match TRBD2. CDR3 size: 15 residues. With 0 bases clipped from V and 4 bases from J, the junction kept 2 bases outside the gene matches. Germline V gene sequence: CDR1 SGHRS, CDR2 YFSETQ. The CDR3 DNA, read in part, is TGCGCCAGCAGCTTGGGACTAGCGGGGGTTTACGAG. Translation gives CASSLGLAGVYE. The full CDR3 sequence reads CASSLGLAGVYEQYF.

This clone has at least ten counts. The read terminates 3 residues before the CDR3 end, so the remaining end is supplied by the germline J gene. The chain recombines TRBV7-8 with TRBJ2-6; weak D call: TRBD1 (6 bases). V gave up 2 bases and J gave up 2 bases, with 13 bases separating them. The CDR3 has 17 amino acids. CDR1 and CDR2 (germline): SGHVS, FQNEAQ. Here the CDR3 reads CASSLQRGYAGANVLTF. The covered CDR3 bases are TGTGCCAGCAGCTTACAGAGGGGGTACGCTGGGGCCAACGTC.

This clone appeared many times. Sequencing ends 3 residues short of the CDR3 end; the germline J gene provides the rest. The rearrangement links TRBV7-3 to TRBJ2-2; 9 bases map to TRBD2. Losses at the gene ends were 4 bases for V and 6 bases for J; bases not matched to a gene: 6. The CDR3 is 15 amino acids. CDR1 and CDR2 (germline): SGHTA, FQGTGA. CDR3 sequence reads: CASSSGTSSSGELFF. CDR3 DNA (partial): TGTGCCAGCAGCTCCGGGACTAGCTCGTCCGGGGAG.

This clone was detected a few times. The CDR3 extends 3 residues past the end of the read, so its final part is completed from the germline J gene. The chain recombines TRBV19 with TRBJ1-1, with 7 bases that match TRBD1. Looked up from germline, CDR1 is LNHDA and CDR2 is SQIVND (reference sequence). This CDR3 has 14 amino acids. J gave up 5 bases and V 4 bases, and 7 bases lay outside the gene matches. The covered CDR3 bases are TGTGCCAGTAGTACTCAGACAGGGAGGACTGAA. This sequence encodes CASSTQTGRTE. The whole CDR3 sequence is CASSTQTGRTEAFF.

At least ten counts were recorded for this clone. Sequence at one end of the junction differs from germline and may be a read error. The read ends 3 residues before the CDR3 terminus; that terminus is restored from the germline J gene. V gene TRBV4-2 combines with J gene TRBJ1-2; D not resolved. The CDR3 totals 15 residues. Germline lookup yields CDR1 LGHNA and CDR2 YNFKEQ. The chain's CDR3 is CASSQDLAVQYGYTF. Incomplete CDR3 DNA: TGCGCCAGCAGCCAAGATTTGGCAGTTCAGTATGGC.

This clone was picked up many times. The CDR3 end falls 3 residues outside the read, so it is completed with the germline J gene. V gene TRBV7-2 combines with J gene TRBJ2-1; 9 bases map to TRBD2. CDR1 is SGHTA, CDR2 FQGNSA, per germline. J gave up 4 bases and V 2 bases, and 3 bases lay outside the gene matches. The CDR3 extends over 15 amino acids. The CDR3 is CASSLPTSGYNEQFF. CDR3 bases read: TGTGCCAGCAGCTTACCGACTAGCGGATACAATGAG. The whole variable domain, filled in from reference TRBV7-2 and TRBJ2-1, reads GAGVSQSPSNKVTEKGKDVELRCDPISGHTALYWYRQSLGQGLEFLIYFQGNSAPDKSGLPSDRFSAERTGGSVSTLTIQRTQQEDSAVYLCASSLPTSGYNEQFFGPGTRLTVL.

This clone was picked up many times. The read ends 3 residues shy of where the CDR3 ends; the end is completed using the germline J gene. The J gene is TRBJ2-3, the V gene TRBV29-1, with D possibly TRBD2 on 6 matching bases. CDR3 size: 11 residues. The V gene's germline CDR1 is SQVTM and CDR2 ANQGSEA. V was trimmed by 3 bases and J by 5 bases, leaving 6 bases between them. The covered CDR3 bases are TGCAGCGTTGACGGGGGAGATACG. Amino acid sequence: CSVDGGDT. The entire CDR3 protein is CSVDGGDTQYF.

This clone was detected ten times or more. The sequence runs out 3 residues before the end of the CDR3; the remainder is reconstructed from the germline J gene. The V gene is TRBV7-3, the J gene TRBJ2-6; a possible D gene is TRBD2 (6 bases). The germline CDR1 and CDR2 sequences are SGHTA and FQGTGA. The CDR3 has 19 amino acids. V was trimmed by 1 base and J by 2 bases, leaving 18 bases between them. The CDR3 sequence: CASSLSFGGPQTGANVLTF. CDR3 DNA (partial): TGTGCCAGCAGCTTAAGTTTCGGAGGGCCCCAGACTGGGGCCAACGTC.

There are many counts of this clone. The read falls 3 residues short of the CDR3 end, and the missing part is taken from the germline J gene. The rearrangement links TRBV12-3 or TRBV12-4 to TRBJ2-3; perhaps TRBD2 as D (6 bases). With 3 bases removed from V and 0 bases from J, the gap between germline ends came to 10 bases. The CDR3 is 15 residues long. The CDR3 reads CASSFGGTSTDTQYF. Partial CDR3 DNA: TGTGCCAGCAGTTTTGGAGGGACTAGCACAGATACG.

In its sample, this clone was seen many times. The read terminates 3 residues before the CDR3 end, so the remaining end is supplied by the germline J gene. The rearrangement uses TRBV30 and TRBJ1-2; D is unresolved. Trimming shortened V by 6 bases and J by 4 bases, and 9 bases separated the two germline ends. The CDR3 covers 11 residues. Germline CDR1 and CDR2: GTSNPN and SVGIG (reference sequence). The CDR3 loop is CACLESYGYTF. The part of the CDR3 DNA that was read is TGTGCCTGTCTAGAGTCCTATGGC.

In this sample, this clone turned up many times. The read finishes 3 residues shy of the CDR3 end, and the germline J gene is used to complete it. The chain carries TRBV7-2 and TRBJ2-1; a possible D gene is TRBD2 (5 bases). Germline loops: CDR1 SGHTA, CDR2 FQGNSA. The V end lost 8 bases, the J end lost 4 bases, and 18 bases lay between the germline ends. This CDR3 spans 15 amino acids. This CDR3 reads CASSSPNLIYNEQFF. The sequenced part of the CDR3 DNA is TGTGCCAGCTCTAGCCCCAACTTGATTTACAATGAG.

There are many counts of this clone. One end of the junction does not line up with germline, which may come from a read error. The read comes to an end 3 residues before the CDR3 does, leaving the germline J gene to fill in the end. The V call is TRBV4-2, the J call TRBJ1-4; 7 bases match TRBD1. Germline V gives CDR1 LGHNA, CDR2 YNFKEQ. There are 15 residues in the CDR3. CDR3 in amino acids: CASSQEDRPNEKLFF. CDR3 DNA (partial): TGCGCCAGCAGCCAAGAGGACAGGCCAAATGAAAAA.

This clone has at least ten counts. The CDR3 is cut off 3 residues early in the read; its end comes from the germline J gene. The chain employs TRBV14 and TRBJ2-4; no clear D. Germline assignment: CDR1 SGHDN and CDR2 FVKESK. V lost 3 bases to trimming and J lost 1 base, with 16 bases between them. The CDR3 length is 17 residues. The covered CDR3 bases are TGTGCCAGCAGCCACCCCCCCCTAGACGGTGCCAAAAACATT. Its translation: CASSHPPLDGAKNI. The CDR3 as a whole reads CASSHPPLDGAKNIQYF.

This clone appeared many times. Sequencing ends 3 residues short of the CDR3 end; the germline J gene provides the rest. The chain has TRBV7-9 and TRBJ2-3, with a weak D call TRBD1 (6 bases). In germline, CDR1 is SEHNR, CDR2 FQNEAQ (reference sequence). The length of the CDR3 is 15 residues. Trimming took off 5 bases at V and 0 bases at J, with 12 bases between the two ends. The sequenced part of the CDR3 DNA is TGTGCCAGCAGCAAACGGGACACAAGCACAGATACG. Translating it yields CASSKRDTSTDT. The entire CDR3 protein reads CASSKRDTSTDTQYF.